This is a list of T cell receptor beta chains from one sample in a study of T cells after yellow fever vaccination. TCRdb passed the 5' RACE reads through MiXCR, listing each CDR3 protein once. Of about 60,000 distinct CDR3 sequences listed, around 6.5% are singletons. The source was CD8+ T cells sorted from PBMCs, collected on the day of the first yellow fever vaccination. The origin of the receptors is a man between 18 and 35 years old who received the YFV17D yellow fever vaccine. Each CDR3 is given without its conserved first and last residue. D genes are given only for firm matches.

j_call v_call d_call cdr3_aa
TRBJ2-1 TRBV2 TRBD2 ASPRRTSPAYNEQF
TRBJ1-5 TRBV19 . ASISGPVPDQPQH
TRBJ1-5 TRBV6-2/TRBV6-3 . ASSYSPGTGNQPQH
TRBJ2-3 TRBV18 TRBD1 ASSPIGTASADTQY
TRBJ2-5 TRBV5-1 . ASSLYGGSSETQY
TRBJ1-5 TRBV4-2 . ASSQEADSNQPQH
TRBJ2-7 TRBV6-1 TRBD1 ASSERGTGAYEQY
TRBJ2-2 TRBV20-1 . SAAQVNTGELF
TRBJ2-1 TRBV7-9 . ASSLTLNEQF
TRBJ2-7 TRBV4-3 . ASSLLATGMSEQY
TRBJ1-6 TRBV4-1 . ASSQGVDWRSPLH
TRBJ2-6 TRBV6-5 . ASRLGSSGANVLT
TRBJ2-5 TRBV12-3/TRBV12-4 . ASSFSMGQETQY
TRBJ2-1 TRBV7-9 TRBD2 ASSEGLGFGEQF
TRBJ2-7 TRBV3-1 . ASSQGSGHSYEQY
TRBJ2-1 TRBV7-8 . ASSLQDKPLWNEQF
TRBJ1-6 TRBV6-5 . ASTYPGSPLH
TRBJ2-5 TRBV7-7 . ASSPTAQETQY
TRBJ2-1 TRBV6-4 . ASSEMAGLPNEQF
TRBJ1-3 TRBV9 TRBD1 ASSAMQGVGNTIY
TRBJ2-1 TRBV4-1 TRBD1 ASSFGQGRMGYNEQF
TRBJ2-1 TRBV29-1 TRBD1 SEGTGRGEQF